The sequence of this T cell receptor beta chain was determined in a study of long-term antiretroviral therapy in people with HIV. Notes on the study in general: HIV repertoires spanned tighter CDR3 length ranges than controls did. The study collected no data on ART adherence, viral resistance or therapy changes.

This clone was counted a few times. Its antigen is unknown. This was the immunoSEQ v3.0 assay at survey level. It was roughly 40,000-55,000 T-cell genomes per sample that sequencing targeted. Libraries were prepared by immunoSEQ multiplex PCR; TCRdb keeps only in-frame clonotypes and omits some of them. Of roughly 23,000 clones listed, more than 75% are singletons. Per germline, CDR1 MNHNS and CDR2 SASEGT. V dropped 2 bases and J dropped 2 bases, with 13 bases sitting between them. There are 16 residues in the CDR3. The V gene is TRBV6-1, the J gene TRBJ1-5, with D possibly being TRBD1 (5 bases). This clonotype was sampled from a man aged 30-40 years with HIV. Sequenced material: unsorted PBMCs, taken roughly 6.1 years after starting antiretroviral therapy. In nucleotides, the CDR3 is TGTGCCAGCAGTGAAAATAGGGGACGGGGCAATCAGCCCCAGCATTTT. It encodes CASSENRGRGNQPQHF.